The 27 T cell receptor beta chains reported below all come from one sample, sequenced in a study of post-analysis software for immune sequencing data. Overall study findings and caveats: Included in a set of a handful of TRBV segments more frequent in patients than controls were TRBV5-6, TRBV5-1 and TRBV20-1.

Presence of unique molecular identifiers characterized the TCR beta cDNA libraries. In TCRdb, the PCR reads were re-called with MiXCR into one record per CDR3 protein. The sample contains under 200,000 distinct CDR3 sequences, approximately 28% of which appear only once. These receptors' targets are unknown. Source material: blood. These receptors were obtained from a girl younger than 18 with multiple sclerosis.

Ten or more counts support this clonotype. The chain couples TRBV3-1 to TRBJ1-2, with D perhaps matching TRBD1 (5 bases). CDR1 and CDR2 from the germline V gene are LGHDT and YNNKEL (reference sequence). CDR3 length: 13 residues. V was clipped by 1 base and J by 6 bases, with 9 bases between them. The CDR3 nucleotides are TGTGCCAGCAGCCAAGTGGAGGGGCATGGCTACACCTTC. Protein: CASSQVEGHGYTF.

Turning to this clonotype: A much larger clone sits a single nucleotide away, making a read error possible. The V and J genes are TRBV6-5 and TRBJ2-7; a weak D match, TRBD2 (6 bases). V was trimmed by 11 bases and J by 6 bases, leaving 20 bases between them. The CDR3 covers 13 residues. Germline V gene data show CDR1 as MNHEY and CDR2 as SVGAGI. The CDR3 here is CAGEGRGPGEQYF. In DNA, the CDR3 is TGTGCCGGCGAGGGGCGGGGACCGGGCGAGCAGTACTTC.

This clonotype turned up a few times. The chain uses TRBV12-3 or TRBV12-4 and TRBJ2-1; D unclear. The V end was cut by 7 bases, the J end by 7 bases, with 20 bases between. This CDR3 has 15 amino acids. CDR3 DNA sequence: TGTGCCAGCACCTTGGCCCCCGCGCATTTGAATGAGCAGTTCTTC. Its translation: CASTLAPAHLNEQFF.

With respect to this clonotype: A single base separates this from a much larger clone, so it may be a read error. V is TRBV29-1 and J is TRBJ2-3; 7 positions agree with TRBD2. In germline, CDR1 is SQVTM, CDR2 ANQGSEA. There are 14 residues in the CDR3. CDR3 bases: TGCTGCGTTGAACGGGGGAGCGGGATAGATACGCAGTATTTT. It translates to CCVERGSGIDTQYF.

This clonotype was observed at least ten times. The genes are TRBV27 and TRBJ2-1; D gene ambiguous. Looked up from germline, CDR1 is MNHEY and CDR2 is SMNVEV (reference sequence). The CDR3 has 12 residues. The V gene lost 5 bases and the J gene lost 8 bases, with 10 bases spanning the gap. The CDR3 loop is CASSAIVDEQFF. The CDR3 bases are TGTGCCAGCAGTGCGATAGTAGATGAGCAGTTCTTC.

This clonotype was counted many times. The CDR3 here is CSAGLSPETQYF. CDR3 DNA sequence: TGCAGTGCTGGACTATCTCCGGAGACCCAGTACTTC. The chain uses TRBV20-1 and TRBJ2-5, with D possibly being TRBD2 (6 bases). CDR3 length: 12 amino acids. Per germline, CDR1 DFQATT and CDR2 SNEGSKA (reference sequence). With 5 bases removed from V and 5 bases from J, the gap between germline ends came to 12 bases.

The chain links TRBV20-1 to TRBJ2-1; the D gene is possibly TRBD2 (6 bases). Trimming stripped 0 bases from V and 6 bases from J, with 18 bases between. The germline V gene encodes CDR1 DFQATT and CDR2 SNEGSKA (reference sequence). The CDR3 length is 16 residues. CDR3 sequence reads: CSARETEGDFGNEQFF. The CDR3, as DNA: TGCAGTGCTAGAGAAACCGAAGGGGACTTTGGCAATGAGCAGTTCTTC.

This clonotype was seen only a few times. This rearrangement joins TRBV29-1 to TRBJ2-2; no clear D gene. Germline CDR1 is SQVTM and CDR2 is ANQGSEA. The CDR3 is made up of 12 amino acids. V was shortened by 7 bases and J by 6 bases, with 12 bases between the two germline ends. The CDR3, as DNA: TGCAGCGGTGCGACGCGTCCCGGGGAGCTGTTTTTT. Translating it yields CSGATRPGELFF.

The rearrangement uses TRBV5-1 and TRBJ1-2; 7 bases line up with TRBD1. Germline V gene sequence: CDR1 SGHRS, CDR2 YFSETQ. Trimming removed 5 bases from V and 8 bases from J; junction bases left unmatched: 12. The CDR3 is 14 amino acids. CDR3 residues: CASRPEGQPPGYTF. In DNA, the CDR3 is TGCGCCAGCAGACCCGAGGGACAGCCGCCCGGCTACACCTTC.

This chain uses TRBV20-1 with TRBJ2-3, with TRBD2 matching over 7 bases. V shed 2 bases, J shed 5 bases, and the junction held 7 bases outside the gene matches. Germline V gene sequence: CDR1 DFQATT, CDR2 SNEGSKA (reference sequence). The CDR3 totals 14 residues. The CDR3 bases are TGCAGTGCTAGACTAGCGGAGAGGAAAGATACGCAGTATTTT. Its protein is CSARLAERKDTQYF.

This clonotype was picked up a small number of times. CDR3 coding DNA: TGCAGTGCTAGAGATAGCCAGGGTGGCAATCAGCCCCAGCATTTT. As protein: CSARDSQGGNQPQHF. The chain links TRBV20-1 to TRBJ1-5; a possible D gene is TRBD1 (5 bases). CDR1 is DFQATT, CDR2 SNEGSKA, per germline (reference sequence). V gave up 0 bases and J gave up 2 bases, with 11 bases separating them. The CDR3 is 15 amino acids.

This clonotype turned up a few times. Germline is not matched at one junction end, which may reflect a read error. The chain is built from TRBV12-3 or TRBV12-4 and TRBJ1-5; no clear D gene. CDR3 size: 12 residues. The CDR3 nucleotides read TGTGCCAACAGTTTAGAATATCAGCCCCAGCATTTT. Translated: CANSLEYQPQHF.

This clonotype was found many times. The chain employs TRBV28 and TRBJ2-7, with D possibly matching TRBD2 (7 bases). In germline, CDR1 is MDHEN, CDR2 SYDVKM. Trimming removed 4 bases at V and 6 bases at J, with 16 bases between. This CDR3 contains 14 residues. The CDR3 DNA reads TGTGCCAGCAGTTCTATAGGGGGGGCAGCCGAGCAGTACTTC. This translates into CASSSIGGAAEQYF.

To note about this clonotype: This could be a read error, since a much larger clone is one nucleotide away. The gene calls are TRBV4-1 and TRBJ2-5; 9 bases fit TRBD1. The J call is in doubt because the DNA end fits TRBJ2-7 better. From germline, CDR1 is MGHRA and CDR2 YSYEKL. The CDR3 is made up of 15 amino acids. The CDR3 here is CANSQVGTGSYEQYF. In nucleotides, the CDR3 is TGCGCCAACAGCCAAGTAGGGACAGGGTCCTACGAGCAGTACTTC.

The chain combines TRBV29-1 with TRBJ2-7; 8 bases align to TRBD1. Germline loops: CDR1 SQVTM, CDR2 ANQGSEA. V was clipped by 0 bases and J by 9 bases; unmatched bases: 1. The length of the CDR3 is 11 residues. For the CDR3, the DNA is TGCAGCGTTGAAGAGGGACAGGCGCAGTACTTC. Residues: CSVEEGQAQYF.

This clonotype was counted ten times or more. V usage is TRBV5-6 and J usage is TRBJ2-1; D unclear. The CDR3 loop spans 14 amino acids. V gave up 0 bases and J gave up 5 bases, with 9 bases separating them. Per the germline V gene, CDR1 is SGHDT and CDR2 is YYEEEE. DNA of the CDR3: TGTGCCAGCAGCTTGGGCAGGCCCGACAATGAGCAGTTCTTC. The encoded protein is CASSLGRPDNEQFF.

This clonotype was detected many times. V and J are TRBV3-1 and TRBJ2-3, with 7 bases identical to TRBD2. Unmatched junction bases numbered 4, after V lost 3 bases and J lost 1 base. CDR3 length: 15 residues. Germline CDR1 is LGHDT and CDR2 is YNNKEL (reference sequence). CDR3 sequence reads: CASSQSGEGTDTQYF. The DNA for the CDR3 is TGTGCCAGCAGCCAGAGCGGGGAGGGCACAGATACGCAGTATTTT.

The table lists this clonotype with a few counts. This chain links TRBV14 with TRBJ1-2, with D hard to call. The V and J ends lost 4 bases and 5 bases respectively, with 14 bases between them. CDR3 size: 14 residues. Germline V gene data show CDR1 as SGHDN and CDR2 as FVKESK. Written as DNA, the CDR3 is TGTGCCAGCAGCCCCAGAAGAGGTGGTTATGGCTACACCTTC. Its protein is CASSPRRGGYGYTF.

This clonotype came up many times. The chain uses TRBV18 and TRBJ2-5; D might be TRBD1 or TRBD2, each matching 5 bases. The CDR3 is 14 residues long. V was clipped by 0 bases and J by 5 bases, with 10 bases between them. CDR1 is KGHSH and CDR2 is LQKENI in the germline V gene. This chain's CDR3 is CASSPPAGTETQYF. CDR3 sequence (DNA): TGTGCCAGCTCACCACCAGCTGGGACGGAGACCCAGTACTTC.

This clonotype was detected a few times. The chain carries TRBV6-2 or TRBV6-3 and TRBJ2-3; D gene uncertain. Germline V gives CDR1 MNHEY, CDR2 SVGEGT. V gave up 5 bases and J gave up 0 bases, with 12 bases separating them. This CDR3 spans 15 amino acids. CDR3 sequence reads: CASSRPHPSTDTQYF. CDR3 nucleotides: TGTGCCAGCAGTCGACCCCACCCGAGCACAGATACGCAGTATTTT.

This clonotype was counted many times. This chain uses TRBV3-1 with TRBJ2-3, with D unresolved. Per the germline V gene, CDR1 is LGHDT and CDR2 is YNNKEL (reference sequence). The CDR3 has 15 amino acids. V lost 0 bases, J lost 5 bases, and 12 bases lay in between. The DNA for the CDR3 is TGTGCCAGCAGCCAAGATAGGCTAGACGGAGATACGCAGTATTTT. This gives the protein CASSQDRLDGDTQYF.

This sequence joins TRBV5-1 and TRBJ2-1, with 9 nucleotides matching TRBD2. Germline CDR1 SGHRS, CDR2 YFSETQ. V was pared by 4 bases and J by 9 bases, with 8 bases of the junction left unmatched. The CDR3 length is 14 residues. CDR3 sequence (DNA): TGCGCCAGCAGCCCGTTAGCGGGAGAGGGTGAGCAGTTCTTC. It yields the protein CASSPLAGEGEQFF.

The sample holds a few counts of this clonotype. The chain recombines TRBV5-1 with TRBJ2-7, with unresolved D. CDR1 is SGHRS and CDR2 is YFSETQ in the germline V gene. V dropped 0 bases and J dropped 5 bases, with 18 bases sitting between them. The CDR3 is made up of 16 amino acids. Here the CDR3 DNA reads TGCGCCAGCAGCTTGGCGGTCCAGAGATTGACCGACGAGCAGTACTTC. Residues: CASSLAVQRLTDEQYF.

This clonotype appeared many times. This chain joins TRBV4-1 and TRBJ2-1, with D unclear. CDR3 size: 16 residues. Germline loops: CDR1 MGHRA, CDR2 YSYEKL. Trimming stripped 1 base from V and 0 bases from J, with 10 bases between. The CDR3 region is CASSQVVSISYNEQFF. DNA of the CDR3: TGCGCCAGCAGCCAAGTAGTCTCGATCTCCTACAATGAGCAGTTCTTC.

There are many counts of this clonotype. V usage is TRBV29-1 and J usage is TRBJ2-6; D not certain. V was clipped by 6 bases and J by 0 bases, with 15 bases between them. From germline, CDR1 is SQVTM and CDR2 ANQGSEA. CDR3 length: 16 amino acids. This chain's CDR3 is CSVVLYQDSGANVLTF. For the CDR3, the DNA is TGCAGCGTAGTCCTATATCAAGACTCTGGGGCCAACGTCCTGACTTTC.

J is TRBJ2-4 and V is TRBV3-1, with 11 bases matching TRBD2. V shed 1 base, J shed 13 bases, and the junction held 3 bases outside the gene matches. From germline, CDR1 is LGHDT and CDR2 YNNKEL (reference sequence). This CDR3 contains 13 residues. The CDR3 nucleotides are TGTGCCAGCAGCCAAGTAGCGGGGGGGCCACAGTACTTC. It yields the protein CASSQVAGGPQYF. The full variable domain, its missing parts supplied by reference TRBV3-1 and TRBJ2-4, is DTAVSQTPKYLVTQMGNDKSIKCEQNLGHDTMYWYKQDSKKFLKIMFSYNNKELIINETVPNRFSPKSPDKAHLNLHINSLELGDSAVYFCASSQVAGGPQYFGAGTRLSVL.

This clonotype has at least ten counts. This rearrangement joins TRBV15 to TRBJ1-2, with 7 bases identical to TRBD1. With 0 bases clipped from V and 4 bases from J, the junction kept 8 bases outside the gene matches. From germline, CDR1 is LNHNV and CDR2 YYDKDF (reference sequence). The CDR3 totals 16 residues. The CDR3 DNA reads TGTGCCACCAGCAGAGAGGTCGGACAGGCCGTCTATGGCTACACCTTC. Translating gives CATSREVGQAVYGYTF.